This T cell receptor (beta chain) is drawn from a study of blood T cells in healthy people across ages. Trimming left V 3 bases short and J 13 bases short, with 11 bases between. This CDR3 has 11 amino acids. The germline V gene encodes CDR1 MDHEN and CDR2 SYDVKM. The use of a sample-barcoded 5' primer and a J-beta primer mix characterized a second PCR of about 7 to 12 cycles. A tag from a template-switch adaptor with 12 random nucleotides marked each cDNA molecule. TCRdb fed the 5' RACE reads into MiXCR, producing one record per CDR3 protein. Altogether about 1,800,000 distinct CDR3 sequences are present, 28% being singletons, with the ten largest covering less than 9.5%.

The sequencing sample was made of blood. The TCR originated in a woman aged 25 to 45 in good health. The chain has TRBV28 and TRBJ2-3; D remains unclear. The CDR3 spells CASSFNPPEYF. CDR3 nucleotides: TGTGCCAGCAGTTTCAACCCTCCAGAGTATTTT.